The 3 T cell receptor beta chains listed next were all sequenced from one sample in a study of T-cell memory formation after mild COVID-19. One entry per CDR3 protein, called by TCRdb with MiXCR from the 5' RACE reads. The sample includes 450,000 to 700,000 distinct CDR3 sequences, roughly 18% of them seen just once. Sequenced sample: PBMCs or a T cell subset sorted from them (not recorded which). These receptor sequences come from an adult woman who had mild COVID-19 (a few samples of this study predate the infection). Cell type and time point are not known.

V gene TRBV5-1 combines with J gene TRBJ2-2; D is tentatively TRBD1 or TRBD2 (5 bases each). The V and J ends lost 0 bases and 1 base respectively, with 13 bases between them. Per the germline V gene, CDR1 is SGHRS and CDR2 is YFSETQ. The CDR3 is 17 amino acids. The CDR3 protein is CASSLVPGPRNTGELFF. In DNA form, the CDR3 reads TGCGCCAGCAGCTTGGTTCCGGGACCGCGGAACACCGGGGAGCTGTTTTTT. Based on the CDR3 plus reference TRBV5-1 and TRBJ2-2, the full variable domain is KAGVTQTPRYLIKTRGQQVTLSCSPISGHRSVSWYQQTPGQGLQFLFEYFSETQRNKGNFPGRFSGRQFSNSRSEMNVSTLELGDSALYLCASSLVPGPRNTGELFFGEGSRLTVL.

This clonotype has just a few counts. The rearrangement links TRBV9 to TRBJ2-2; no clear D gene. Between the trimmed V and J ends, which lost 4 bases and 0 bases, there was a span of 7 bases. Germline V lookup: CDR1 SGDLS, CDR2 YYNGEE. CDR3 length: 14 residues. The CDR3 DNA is TGTGCCAGCAGCACAGATGCGAACACCGGGGAGCTGTTTTTT. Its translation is CASSTDANTGELFF.

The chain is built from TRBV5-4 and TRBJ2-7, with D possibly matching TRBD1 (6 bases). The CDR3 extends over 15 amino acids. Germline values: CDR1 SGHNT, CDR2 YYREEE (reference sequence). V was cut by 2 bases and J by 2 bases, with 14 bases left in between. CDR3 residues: CASSFTDSRAYEQYF. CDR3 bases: TGTGCCAGCAGCTTCACGGACAGCCGAGCCTACGAGCAGTACTTC. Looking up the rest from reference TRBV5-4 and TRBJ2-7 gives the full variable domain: ETGVTQSPTHLIKTRGQQVTLRCSSQSGHNTVSWYQQALGQGPQFIFQYYREEENGRGNFPPRFSGLQFPNYSSELNVNALELDDSALYLCASSFTDSRAYEQYFGPGTRLTVT.